This is a list of T cell receptor beta chains from one sample in a study of graft-versus-host responses after intestinal transplantation. Assay used: immunoSEQ multiplex PCR; TCRdb lists only in-frame clones, some missing. This table holds over 90,000 clones, more than 85% found once. The antigens for these receptors are not known. Sequencing was performed on unstimulated CD8+ T cells sorted from spleen or lymph node cells, taken before intestinal transplant. These receptors originate from a human donor who received an intestinal transplant. Each CDR3 is given with its conserved first and last residue. Each record gives: D gene, clone size, J gene, V gene, CDR3 protein, CDR3 DNA. D genes are given only for firm matches. Size tells how often a clone was seen (once, few, many) or the class of an expanded clone, and some rows leave it out.

TRBD1 | - | TRBJ2-7 | TRBV6-5 | CASSSGTGVYEQYF | TGTGCCAGCAGTTCGGGGACAGGGGTCTACGAGCAGTACTTC
TRBD1 | - | TRBJ1-2 | TRBV10-3 | CALSDREDSYGYTF | TGTGCCCTTTCAGACAGGGAGGATTCCTATGGCTACACCTTC
TRBD1 | - | TRBJ2-7 | TRBV7-9 | CASSVPGQGSHEQYF | TGTGCCAGCAGCGTCCCGGGACAGGGGTCCCACGAGCAGTACTTC
- | - | TRBJ1-2 | TRBV2 | CASSEAPGTPYFAF | TGTGCCAGCAGTGAAGCTCCCGGGACCCCGTATTTTGCCTTC
- | - | TRBJ2-1 | TRBV19 | CASSGDSSSYNEQFF | TGTGCCAGTAGTGGTGACAGTTCCTCCTACAATGAGCAGTTCTTC
- | - | TRBJ2-7 | TRBV5-1 | CASKKQGTYEQYF | TGCGCCAGCAAAAAACAGGGAACCTACGAGCAGTACTTC
TRBD2 | - | TRBJ2-5 | TRBV11-3 | CASSTYGLVQETQYF | TGTGCCAGCAGCACCTACGGACTAGTACAAGAGACCCAGTACTTC
- | - | TRBJ2-7 | TRBV16 | CASSPRGDGFYEQYF | TGTGCCAGCAGCCCAAGGGGCGATGGTTTTTACGAGCAGTACTTC
TRBD1 | - | TRBJ2-3 | TRBV12-5 | CASGWQPRDRVADTQYF | TGTGCTAGTGGTTGGCAGCCTCGGGACAGGGTGGCAGATACGCAGTATTTT
- | - | TRBJ1-3 | TRBV11-2 | CASSQDGGPGNTIYF | TGTGCCAGCAGCCAAGACGGGGGCCCGGGAAACACCATATATTTT
- | - | TRBJ2-7 | TRBV27 | CASSLGQTYEQYF | TGTGCCAGCAGTTTAGGACAGACCTACGAGCAGTACTTC
TRBD2 | - | TRBJ2-7 | TRBV4-1 | CASSQVAESGGSYEQYF | TGCGCCAGCAGCCAAGTTGCGGAGAGCGGGGGGAGCTACGAGCAGTACTTC
- | - | TRBJ1-1 | TRBV27 | CASSLNVYTEAFF | TGTGCCAGCAGTTTAAATGTTTACACTGAAGCTTTCTTT
- | - | TRBJ1-3 | TRBV10-2 | CASRNGVSGNTIYF | TGCGCCAGCAGGAACGGGGTCTCTGGAAACACCATATATTTT
- | - | TRBJ2-2 | TRBV10-1 | CASSQPPNTGELFF | TGCGCCAGCAGTCAGCCCCCGAACACCGGGGAGCTGTTTTTT
- | - | TRBJ1-2 | TRBV4-1 | CASSRGTDNYGYTF | TGCGCCAGCAGCCGCGGGACCGATAACTATGGCTACACCTTC
- | - | TRBJ1-6 | TRBV4-1 | CASSQGGWNSPLHF | TGCGCCAGCAGCCAAGGCGGTTGGAATTCACCCCTCCACTTT
- | once | TRBJ1-2 | TRBV12-5 | CASGLWGAGYGYTF | TGTGCTAGTGGTTTGTGGGGCGCGGGCTATGGCTACACCTTC